The source of this TCR beta chain is a study of lymphopenia after photon versus proton radiotherapy. Study results and limitations: Oligoclonal CD8+ Temra expansion after nadir drove photon patients' diversity drop. Only patients who died were analyzed for survival; proton advantage is unproven. Larger post-nadir TCR diversity loss correlated inversely with survival in deceased patients. Proton therapy kept repertoires fairly stable, unlike photons, which gained effector/memory cells.

This CDR3 spans 15 amino acids. The V end was cut by 0 bases, the J end by 5 bases, with 11 bases between. Germline V gene data show CDR1 as WSHSY and CDR2 as SAAADI. The data were produced by immunoSEQ multiplex PCR, yet TCRdb's version contains in-frame clones alone and is incomplete. Of 50,000 or so clones in the sample, about 92% were seen once. On this clone: The antigen is unknown.

The chain links TRBV10-2 to TRBJ1-5; possibly TRBD1 for D (6 bases). This TCR was sampled from a woman aged 40-49 years with cholangiocarcinoma. Material: peripheral blood, obtained from a patient treated with photon-based radiotherapy. CDR3: CASSESNGGHQPQHF. CDR3 in DNA: TGCGCCAGCAGTGAGTCTAATGGGGGGCATCAGCCCCAGCATTTT.